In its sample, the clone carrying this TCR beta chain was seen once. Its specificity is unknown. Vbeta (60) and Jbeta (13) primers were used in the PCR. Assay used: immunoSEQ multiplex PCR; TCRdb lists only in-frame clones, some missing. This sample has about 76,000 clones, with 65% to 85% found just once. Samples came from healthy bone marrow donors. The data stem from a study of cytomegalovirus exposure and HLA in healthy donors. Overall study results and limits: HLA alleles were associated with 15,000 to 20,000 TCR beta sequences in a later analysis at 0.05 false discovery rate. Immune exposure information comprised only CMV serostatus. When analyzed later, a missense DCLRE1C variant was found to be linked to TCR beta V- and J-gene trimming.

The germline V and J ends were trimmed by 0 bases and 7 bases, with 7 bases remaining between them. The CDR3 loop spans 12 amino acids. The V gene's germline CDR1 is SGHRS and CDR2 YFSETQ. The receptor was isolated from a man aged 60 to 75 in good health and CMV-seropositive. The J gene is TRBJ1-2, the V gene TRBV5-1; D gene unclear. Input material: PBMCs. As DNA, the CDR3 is TGCGCCAGCAGCTTGGACAGTTTTGGCTACACCTTC. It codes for CASSLDSFGYTF. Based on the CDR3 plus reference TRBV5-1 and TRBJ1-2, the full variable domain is KAGVTQTPRYLIKTRGQQVTLSCSPISGHRSVSWYQQTPGQGLQFLFEYFSETQRNKGNFPGRFSGRQFSNSRSEMNVSTLELGDSALYLCASSLDSFGYTFGSGTRLTVV.